What follows are 2 T cell receptor beta chains derived from one specimen sequenced in a study of blood T cells in healthy people across ages. A second PCR, run for roughly 7 to 12 cycles, used a sample-barcoded 5' primer plus a J-beta primer mix. TCRdb redid the calling of the 5' RACE reads with MiXCR, one entry per CDR3 protein. The table shows fewer than 900,000 distinct CDR3 sequences, with about 34% occurring only once. Sequencing input: blood. Receptors were obtained from a man between 18 and 29 years old in good health.

This clonotype was seen many times. The chain is built from TRBV15 and TRBJ2-1; 9 positions agree with TRBD2. V trimming: 6 bases; J trimming: 0 bases; junction bases outside the gene matches: 9. This CDR3 has 17 amino acids. The germline V gene has CDR1 LNHNV and CDR2 YYDKDF (reference sequence). CDR3 sequence: CATRDGAGGSSYNEQFF. For the CDR3, the DNA is TGTGCCACCAGAGATGGAGCGGGGGGATCCTCCTACAATGAGCAGTTCTTC. The whole variable domain, remainder taken from reference TRBV15 and TRBJ2-1, is DAMVIQNPRYQVTQFGKPVTLSCSQTLNHNVMYWYQQKSSQAPKLLFHYYDKDFNNEADTPDNFQSRRPNTSFCFLDIRSPGLGDTAMYLCATRDGAGGSSYNEQFFGPGTRLTVL.

The gene calls are TRBV5-5 and TRBJ1-1; tentatively, D is TRBD1 (6 bases). Per germline, CDR1 SGHKS and CDR2 YYEKEE (reference sequence). The CDR3 totals 15 residues. Trimming stripped 0 bases from V and 5 bases from J, with 14 bases between. The CDR3 loop is CASSLAGGRTTEAFF. CDR3 coding DNA: TGTGCCAGCAGCTTGGCGGGGGGCAGGACGACTGAAGCTTTCTTT.